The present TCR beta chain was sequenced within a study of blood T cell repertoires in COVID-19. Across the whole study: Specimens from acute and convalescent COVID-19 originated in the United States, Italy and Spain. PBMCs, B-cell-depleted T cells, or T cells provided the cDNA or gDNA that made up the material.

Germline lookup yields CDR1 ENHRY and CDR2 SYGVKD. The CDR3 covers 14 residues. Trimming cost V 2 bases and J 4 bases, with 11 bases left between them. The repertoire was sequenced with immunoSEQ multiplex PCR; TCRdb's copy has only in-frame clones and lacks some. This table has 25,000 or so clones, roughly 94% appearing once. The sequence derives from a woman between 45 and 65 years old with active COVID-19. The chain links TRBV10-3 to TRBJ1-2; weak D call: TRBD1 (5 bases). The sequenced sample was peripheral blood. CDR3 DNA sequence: TGTGCCATCAGTGAGCCCAGACAGCCCTATGGCTACACCTTC. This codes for CAISEPRQPYGYTF.